This TCR beta chain was found in a study of OX40 agonist ivuxolimab in advanced cancers. For the wider study: Ivuxolimab was a fully human IgG2 agonistic monoclonal antibody targeting the costimulatory receptor OX40 (CD134). Intravenous ivuxolimab was administered to patients every 2 weeks at six dose levels: 0.01, 0.1, 0.3, 1.5, 3 and 10 mg/kg. Of the roughly 51 patients in dose escalation, some 19 had hepatocellular carcinoma, roughly 15 had melanoma, 9 had renal cell carcinoma and 9 had head and neck cancer. The dose-escalation cohort was about 86% male with a mean age of approximately 59 years, ranging from about 20 to 85. Patients were allowed to have had prior anti-PD-1, anti-PD-L1 or anti-CTLA-4 therapy, and around two fifths of the dose-escalation patients had been treated with checkpoint inhibitors. Partial responses occurred in three dose-escalation patients: two with cutaneous melanoma and one with hepatocellular carcinoma. Peripheral TCRbeta sequencing aimed to test whether ivuxolimab altered TCR sequence diversity and caused clonal T-cell expansion. The paper covers the monotherapy dose-escalation part of the phase I ivuxolimab trial, which included N of about 56 patients. Overall study results and their limits: Antigen specificity was not determined for the clonally expanded peripheral T cells. In the 0.1-3.0 mg/kg groups, partial responders had among the lowest normalized peripheral clonal expansion, particularly in CD8+ T cells. Low levels of normalized T-cell clonal expansion were also seen in some patients who did not respond. At doses of 0.1 to 3.0 mg/kg, clonal expansion of both CD4+ and CD8+ T cells in blood was seen between baseline and week 6. After ivuxolimab, CD8+ T cells had more expanded clones than CD4+ T cells on average.

Including cysteine and phenylalanine, the CDR3 has 14 amino acids. Solely the CDR3 DNA is kept, with 42 bases framed from the first base. The germline V gene gives CDR1 as MDHEN and CDR2 as SYDVKM. V and J are truncated by 3 bases and 6 bases respectively, leaving an intervening sequence of 12 bases. The trial excluded patients who had a history of autoimmune disease or were on systemic immunosuppression. Peripheral blood for TCR sequencing was drawn from every dose cohort at baseline, at cycle 4 day 1 and at cycle 7 day 1. The samples were taken from a phase I, first-in-human, multicenter, open-label dose-escalation trial of ivuxolimab. Adults with locally advanced or metastatic head and neck squamous cell, hepatocellular, melanoma or renal cell carcinoma were enrolled in the trial. CD4+ and CD8+ T cells were sorted separately from peripheral blood before TCR sequencing. As for this clone: No cognate antigen has been identified for it. It has no much larger one-base neighbor in the sample; base qualities were not kept.

Genomic DNA was extracted from sorted cells for sequencing of the TCRbeta CDR3 region. The immunoSEQ Assay was used for sequencing of TCRbeta CDR3 regions. Sourced from immuneACCESS, this table was stored by TCRdb with only in-frame sequences that have V and J called. A share of the clones is absent; for the studies checked, an unresolved V gene accounts for under half, and the remainder has no known explanation. The sample includes 70,000 to 95,000 clones, with around 84% observed a single time. The top ten clonotypes cover roughly 1.1% of the sample. The sequence was obtained from an adult with an advanced solid tumor such as melanoma, head and neck, liver or kidney cancer. Sequencing was performed on CD4+ or CD8+ T cells sorted from blood, taken in a trial of the OX40 agonist ivuxolimab. The V and J segments used are TRBV28 and TRBJ1-5; confidence is insufficient to name the D gene. The CDR3 region reads CASSLLRGVQPQHF. The sequenced DNA: TGTGCCAGCAGTTTGCTTCGTGGGGTTCAGCCCCAGCATTTT.